This record concerns one T cell receptor (beta chain) sequence. Generated by immunoSEQ multiplex PCR, the TCRdb table keeps only in-frame clones and is missing some. Of around 220,000 clones in the sample, 80% to 90% were seen once. This CDR3 is built from 15 residues. CDR1 and CDR2 from the germline V gene are LGHDT and YNNKEL (reference sequence). Trimming stripped 2 bases from V and 0 bases from J, with 11 bases between. The sample originates from a study of blood T cell repertoires in COVID-19. Study information: Collection of acute and convalescent COVID-19 samples took place in the United States, Italy and Spain.

This TCR was recovered from an elderly woman with acute or convalescent COVID-19. The sample taken for sequencing was peripheral blood. This sequence joins TRBV3-1 (or the pseudogene TRBV3-2) and TRBJ2-7, with unresolved D. The CDR3: CASSQFLQHSYEQYF. The CDR3 DNA follows: TGTGCCAGCAGCCAATTTTTACAGCACTCCTACGAGCAGTACTTC.